A single sample is the source of the 3 T cell receptor beta chains below, sequenced in a study of shared clonotypes between healthy human individuals (dated by TCRdb to about 2020). To prepare the library, the immunoSEQ multiplex PCR assay was applied. The clones in this table, taken by TCRdb from immuneACCESS, are in-frame only. Not every clone is retained; where verified, under half of the shortfall comes from an unresolved V gene, and the cause of the rest is unknown. In this sample the table shows approximately 2.5 million clones, approximately 90% of which occur a single time. The top ten clones comprise about 0.13% of the sample. The specimen sequenced was naive CD4+ T cells sorted from blood. Sample cell subset or site, as interpreted from the label and publication: CD45RA+ positively selected. These receptors all come from a man younger than 35 in good health.

The chain joins TRBV27 to TRBJ2-1, with D perhaps TRBD1 or TRBD2 (5 bases each). Per the germline V gene, CDR1 is MNHEY and CDR2 is SMNVEV (reference sequence). The CDR3 length is 12 residues. With 5 bases removed from V and 10 bases from J, the gap between germline ends came to 12 bases. The CDR3 sequence: CASSRSRGEQFF. In DNA form, the CDR3 reads TGTGCCAGCAGTCGCTCGAGGGGCGAGCAGTTCTTC.

The rearrangement joins TRBV28 to TRBJ2-3; 10 nucleotides line up with TRBD2. This CDR3 is 16 amino acids long. Looked up from germline, CDR1 is MDHEN and CDR2 is SYDVKM. V trimming: 6 bases; J trimming: 1 base; junction bases outside the gene matches: 7. The CDR3 bases are TGTGCCAGCAGGTTAAGCGGGGGGGCTGGCACAGATACGCAGTATTTT. Translation gives CASRLSGGAGTDTQYF.

The chain recombines TRBV6-5 with TRBJ2-2, with D hard to call. This CDR3 spans 14 amino acids. CDR1 and CDR2 (germline): MNHEY, SVGAGI. V lost 10 bases and J 7 bases, leaving 19 bases between the germline ends. The CDR3 nucleotides read TGTGCCACGTGGAGCCCCCGTAGTGGCGGGGAGCTGTTTTTT. Translated: CATWSPRSGGELFF.